The 21 T cell receptor beta chains below come from one sample, sequenced in a study of cytomegalovirus exposure and HLA in healthy donors. PCR used 60 Vbeta primers and 13 Jbeta primers. Data came from immunoSEQ multiplex PCR; TCRdb stores just in-frame clones and leaves some out. The sample has approximately 170,000 clones, about three quarters seen once. Input material: PBMCs. The source of these receptors is a girl between 10 and 17 years old in good health and CMV-seronegative.

This rearrangement joins TRBV5-1 to TRBJ2-5; D not certain. Germline V gene lookup returns CDR1 SGHRS and CDR2 YFSETQ. V dropped 3 bases and J dropped 2 bases, with 8 bases sitting between them. The CDR3 has 13 amino acids. The CDR3 coding sequence is TGCGCCAGCAGCTATAACACGCAAGAGACCCAGTACTTC. This encodes CASSYNTQETQYF.

This clone was observed a handful of times. The chain uses TRBV13 and TRBJ2-7, with 7 bases that match TRBD1. The CDR3 runs 16 residues. The junction had 16 bases not matched to a gene; V was cut back by 5 bases and J by 6 bases. Germline V gives CDR1 PRHDT, CDR2 FYEKMQ (reference sequence). The CDR3 protein is CASSLRGNTQGREQYF. The CDR3 region has the DNA TGTGCCAGCAGCCTCAGGGGGAACACTCAGGGACGCGAGCAGTACTTC.

This chain connects TRBV5-1 to TRBJ1-6; maybe TRBD1 (5 bases). V was cut by 2 bases and J by 5 bases, with 14 bases left in between. The CDR3 loop spans 16 amino acids. Looked up from germline, CDR1 is SGHRS and CDR2 is YFSETQ. The CDR3 region has the DNA TGCGCCAGCAGCTTTGAAGGGGAAATGAATAATTCACCCCTCCACTTT. Protein sequence: CASSFEGEMNNSPLHF.

Notes on this clone: At one end the junction does not follow the germline gene, possibly because of a read error. The J gene is TRBJ1-3, the V gene TRBV7-7; TRBD1 matches at 9 bases. Germline V gives CDR1 SSHAT, CDR2 FNYEAQ (reference sequence). This CDR3 contains 17 residues. The CDR3: CASSATQGAIQRNTIYF. The CDR3 nucleotides read TGTGCTAGCAGCGCAACACAGGGGGCCATTCAAAGAAACACCATATATTTT.

The chain uses TRBV6-6 and TRBJ1-2; D is uncertain. V was trimmed by 9 bases and J by 3 bases, leaving 8 bases between them. There are 11 residues in the CDR3. CDR1 is MNHNY and CDR2 is SVGAGI in the germline V gene (reference sequence). The CDR3 sequence: CASSRDYGYTF. As DNA, the CDR3 is TGTGCCAGTAGTCGGGACTATGGCTACACCTTC.

The chain carries TRBV7-9 and TRBJ1-1, with 7 bases that match TRBD1. V trimming: 4 bases; J trimming: 0 bases; junction bases outside the gene matches: 5. The CDR3 contains 15 residues. Germline V CDR1 and CDR2: SEHNR, FQNEAQ (reference sequence). DNA of the CDR3: TGTGCCAGCAGCTCACCGACAGGGTTGAACACTGAAGCTTTCTTT. Protein: CASSSPTGLNTEAFF.

This clone was observed a handful of times. The rearrangement uses TRBV25-1 and TRBJ1-4, with 9 bases that match TRBD1. V lost 4 bases to trimming and J lost 8 bases; unmatched junction nucleotides: 8. CDR3 length: 15 residues. Germline CDR1 and CDR2: MGHDK and SYGVNS. CDR3 nucleotide sequence: TGTGCCAGCAGTGCGCCACAGGGGGCTCAAGAAAAACTGTTTTTT. This sequence encodes CASSAPQGAQEKLFF.

The chain links TRBV7-8 to TRBJ1-1, with 7 positions matching TRBD1. The germline CDR1 and CDR2 sequences are SGHVS and FQNEAQ. V lost 8 bases and J lost 5; bases outside the gene matches: 11. This CDR3 contains 14 residues. The CDR3 loop reads CASLPPGQSTEAFF. The CDR3 DNA sequence: TGTGCCAGCTTACCCCCGGGACAGAGTACTGAAGCTTTCTTT.

This sequence joins TRBV6-4 and TRBJ2-1; 7 bases align to TRBD2. V trimming: 2 bases; J trimming: 8 bases; junction bases outside the gene matches: 6. CDR3 length: 14 amino acids. Germline V lookup: CDR1 MRHNA, CDR2 SNTAGT. The CDR3 DNA sequence: TGTGCCAGCAGTGACGGGGGGGGTAGGCATGAGCAGTTCTTC. Its protein is CASSDGGGRHEQFF.

This chain links TRBV27 with TRBJ1-6; D is perhaps TRBD1 (6 bases). The CDR3 totals 19 residues. The germline V gene has CDR1 MNHEY and CDR2 SMNVEV (reference sequence). Deletions cut 6 bases from V and 0 bases from J, with 21 bases between. The CDR3 region is CASSLFTPGASSYNSPLHF. CDR3 nucleotides: TGTGCCAGCAGCCTCTTTACACCAGGGGCCTCCTCCTATAATTCACCCCTCCACTTT.

CDR3 bases: TGTGCCTGGAGTCCCGGGAGCGCCTACGAGCAGTACTTC. Its protein product is CAWSPGSAYEQYF. The chain joins TRBV30 to TRBJ2-7; a weak D match, TRBD2 (6 bases). V gave up 2 bases and J gave up 2 bases, with 10 bases separating them. Germline CDR1 reads GTSNPN; CDR2 reads SVGIG (reference sequence). The CDR3 length is 13 residues.

The CDR3 region has the DNA TGCGCCAGCAGCCAGAATCCTACAGGGAACACTGAAGCTTTCTTT. It specifies CASSQNPTGNTEAFF. The J gene is TRBJ1-1, the V gene TRBV5-1; tentatively, D is TRBD1 (5 bases). V dropped 4 bases and J dropped 1 base, with 14 bases sitting between them. CDR3 length: 15 residues. CDR1 and CDR2 (germline): SGHRS, YFSETQ.

The rearrangement uses TRBV6-5 and TRBJ2-1; 11 bases match TRBD1. The CDR3 has 15 residues. V was pared by 1 base and J by 6 bases, with 2 bases of the junction left unmatched. Germline assignment: CDR1 MNHEY and CDR2 SVGAGI. Here the CDR3 DNA reads TGTGCCAGCAGTTACTTGGGGACAGGGGGCAATGAGCAGTTCTTC. Its translation: CASSYLGTGGNEQFF.

This clone was counted a single time. The CDR3 sequence is CAWVPRPSLEAFF. In DNA form, the CDR3 reads TGTGCCTGGGTACCGAGGCCAAGCCTTGAAGCTTTCTTT. The V gene is TRBV30, the J gene TRBJ1-1; no firm D call. Germline loops: CDR1 GTSNPN, CDR2 SVGIG (reference sequence). Trimming stripped 5 bases from V and 7 bases from J, with 17 bases between. This CDR3 region has 13 residues.

This clone showed up just a few times. CDR3 sequence reads: CASTGGATNTEAFF. The CDR3 DNA sequence: TGTGCCAGTACTGGGGGGGCTACGAACACTGAAGCTTTCTTT. The genes are TRBV19 and TRBJ1-1, with D possibly being TRBD1 (6 bases). This CDR3 has 14 residues. In germline, CDR1 is LNHDA, CDR2 SQIVND (reference sequence). Between the trimmed V and J ends, which lost 7 bases and 1 base, there was a span of 13 bases.

The chain couples TRBV7-3 to TRBJ1-2, with 11 positions matching TRBD1. This CDR3 contains 14 residues. Germline V CDR1 and CDR2: SGHTA, FQGTGA. Trimming removed 4 bases from V and 6 bases from J; junction bases left unmatched: 4. In DNA, the CDR3 is TGTGCCAGCAGCTCAGGACAGGGGGCAGATGGCTACACCTTC. Translation gives CASSSGQGADGYTF.

This chain joins TRBV10-3 and TRBJ1-2; 12 bases align to TRBD1. This CDR3 spans 17 amino acids. Germline CDR1 and CDR2: ENHRY and SYGVKD. After removal of 10 bases from V and 4 bases from J, the junction contained 16 bases not matched to a gene. CDR3 region: CATQAPGQGASGYGYTF. The DNA of the CDR3 is TGTGCCACACAAGCGCCGGGACAGGGGGCGTCGGGCTATGGCTACACCTTC.

This rearrangement joins TRBV29-1 to TRBJ1-1, with unresolved D. There are 11 residues in the CDR3. Between the trimmed V and J ends, which lost 4 bases and 4 bases, there was a span of 7 bases. Germline CDR1 and CDR2: SQVTM and ANQGSEA. CDR3 sequence: CSVVRLTEAFF. The CDR3 coding sequence is TGCAGCGTTGTAAGACTCACTGAAGCTTTCTTT.

As regards this clone: The germline gene is not matched at one end of the junction; a read error may be the cause. This rearrangement joins TRBV6-5 to TRBJ2-5, with a possible D match to TRBD1 (7 bases). The CDR3 is 16 residues long. CDR1 is MNHEY and CDR2 is SVGAGI in the germline V gene. CDR3 residues: CASSYSEGQIKEAQYF. CDR3 nucleotide sequence: TGTGCCAGCAGTTACTCGGAGGGACAGATAAAAGAGGCCCAGTACTTC.

This clone was seen a few times. The rearrangement links TRBV7-3 to TRBJ1-1; the D gene is possibly TRBD1 (5 bases). Germline loops: CDR1 SGHTA, CDR2 FQGTGA. V was cut by 2 bases and J by 5 bases, with 12 bases left in between. The CDR3 runs 14 residues. The CDR3 nucleotides read TGTGCCAGCAGCTTAGTCGGGGGAGATACTGAAGCTTTCTTT. It yields the protein CASSLVGGDTEAFF.

This CDR3 is CASSVVPGGREGYTF. Here the CDR3 DNA reads TGTGCCAGCAGCGTAGTCCCAGGGGGAAGGGAGGGCTACACCTTC. This rearrangement joins TRBV9 to TRBJ1-2; 7 nucleotides match TRBD1. CDR1 is SGDLS and CDR2 is YYNGEE in the germline V gene. The CDR3 totals 15 residues. Trimming took 0 bases from V and 8 from J; bases not matched to a gene: 10. The full variable domain, its missing parts supplied by reference TRBV9 and TRBJ1-2, is DSGVTQTPKHLITATGQRVTLRCSPRSGDLSVYWYQQSLDQGLQFLIQYYNGEERAKGNILERFSAQQFPDLHSELNLSSLELGDSALYFCASSVVPGGREGYTFGSGTRLTVV.